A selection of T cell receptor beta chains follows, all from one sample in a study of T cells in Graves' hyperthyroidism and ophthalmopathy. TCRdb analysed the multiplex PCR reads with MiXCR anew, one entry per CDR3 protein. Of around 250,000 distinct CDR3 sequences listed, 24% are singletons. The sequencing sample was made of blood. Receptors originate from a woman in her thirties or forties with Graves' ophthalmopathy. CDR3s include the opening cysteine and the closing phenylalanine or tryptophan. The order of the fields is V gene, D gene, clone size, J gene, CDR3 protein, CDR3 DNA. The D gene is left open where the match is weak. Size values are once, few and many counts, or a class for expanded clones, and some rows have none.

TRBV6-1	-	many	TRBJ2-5	CASSEGGTLGFETQYF	TGTGCCAGCAGTGAAGGGGGGACATTGGGATTCGAGACCCAGTACTTC
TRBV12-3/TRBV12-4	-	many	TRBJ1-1	CASSSRGANTEAFF	TGTGCCAGCAGTTCAAGGGGGGCGAACACTGAAGCTTTCTTT
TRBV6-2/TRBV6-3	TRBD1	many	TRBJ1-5	CASSLTGYNQPQHF	TGTGCCAGCAGCTTGACAGGGTACAATCAGCCCCAGCATTTT
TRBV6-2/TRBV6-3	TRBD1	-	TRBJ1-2	CASSNRQGTWEEF	TGTGCCAGCAGTAACCGACAGGGTACCTGGGAGGAATTC
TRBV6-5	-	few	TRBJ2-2	CASSYGGDLTGELFF	TGTGCCAGCAGTTACGGGGGAGATCTCACCGGGGAGCTGTTTTTT
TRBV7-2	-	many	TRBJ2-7	CASSLMVLTSFYEQYF	TGTGCCAGCAGCTTAATGGTCCTGACCTCCTTCTACGAGCAGTACTTC
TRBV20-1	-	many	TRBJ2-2	CSAIRGTTGELFF	TGCAGTGCTATTAGGGGGACCACCGGGGAGCTGTTTTTT
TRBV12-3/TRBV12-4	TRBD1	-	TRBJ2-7	CASSFRQGRGSYEQYF	TGTGCCAGCAGCTTCAGACAGGGTAGGGGTTCCTACGAGCAGTACTTC
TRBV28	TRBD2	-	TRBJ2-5	CASSSPPAGGQETQYF	TGTGCCAGCAGCTCCCCTCCAGCGGGAGGGCAAGAGACCCAGTACTTC
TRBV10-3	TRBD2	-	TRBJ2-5	CAISPSGPETQYF	TGTGCCATCAGCCCTAGCGGACCTGAGACCCAGTACTTC
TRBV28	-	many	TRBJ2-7	CASSLFGAKKYF	TGTGCCAGCAGTTTATTCGGGGCGAAGAAGTACTTC
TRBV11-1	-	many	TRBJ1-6	CASSLSPNWRATDNSPPHF	TGTGCCAGCAGCTTATCCCCCAATTGGCGAGCCACTGATAATTCACCCCCCCACTTT
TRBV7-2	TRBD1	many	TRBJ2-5	CASSSGTGGVETQYF	TGTGCCAGCAGCTCCGGGACAGGGGGCGTGGAGACCCAGTACTTC
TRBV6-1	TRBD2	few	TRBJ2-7	CASSGGLAGNYEQYF	TGTGCCAGCAGCGGGGGACTAGCGGGTAACTACGAGCAGTACTTC
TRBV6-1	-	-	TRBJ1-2	CASDTGRVDYGYTF	TGTGCCAGCGATACGGGTAGGGTCGACTATGGCTACACCTTC
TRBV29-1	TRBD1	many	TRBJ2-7	CSVAGGQGSYEQYF	TGCAGCGTTGCAGGGGGACAGGGTTCCTACGAGCAGTACTTC
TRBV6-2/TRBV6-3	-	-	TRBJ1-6	CASSYRRDSPLHF	TGTGCCAGCAGTTACCGCAGGGACTCACCCCTCCACTTT
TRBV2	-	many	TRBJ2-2	CASSVPIELAKLANTGELFF	TGTGCCAGCAGTGTACCTATCGAGCTAGCGAAGCTCGCGAACACCGGGGAGCTGTTTTTT
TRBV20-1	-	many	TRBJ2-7	CSASVVYEQYF	TGCAGTGCTAGCGTTGTCTACGAGCAGTACTTC
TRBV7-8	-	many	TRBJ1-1	CASSLDGWGEAFF	TGTGCCAGCAGCTTAGACGGATGGGGGGAAGCTTTCTTT
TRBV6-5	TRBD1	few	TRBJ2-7	CASSYGQGVYEQYF	TGTGCCAGCAGTTACGGGCAGGGGGTCTACGAGCAGTACTTC
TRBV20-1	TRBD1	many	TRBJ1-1	CSAGRTGKYEAFF	TGCAGTGCTGGAAGGACAGGCAAGTATGAAGCTTTCTTT
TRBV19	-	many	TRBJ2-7	CASSSLQGKSYEQYF	TGTGCCAGTAGTAGCCTCCAGGGGAAGTCCTACGAGCAGTACTTC
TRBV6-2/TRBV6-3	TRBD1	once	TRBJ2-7	CASSYQQGSPDYEQYF	TGTGCCAGCAGTTACCAACAGGGGTCCCCCGACTACGAGCAGTACTTC
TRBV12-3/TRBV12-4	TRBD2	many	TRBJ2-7	CASSWRLAGTYEQYF	TGTGCCAGCAGTTGGAGACTAGCGGGAACCTACGAGCAGTACTTC
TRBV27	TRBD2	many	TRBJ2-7	CASSLAAGGSYEQYF	TGTGCCAGCAGCTTAGCCGCGGGAGGAAGCTACGAGCAGTACTTC
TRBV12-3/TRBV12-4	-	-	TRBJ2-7	CASSEDIYYEQYF	TGTGCCAGCAGTGAGGACATTTACTACGAGCAGTACTTC
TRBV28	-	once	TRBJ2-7	CASSPPPTGPGYF	TGTGCCAGCAGTCCCCCACCTACAGGGCCGGGGTACTTC
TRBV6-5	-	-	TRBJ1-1	CATRYATEAFF	TGTGCCACCCGTTATGCTACTGAAGCTTTCTTT
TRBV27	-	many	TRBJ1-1	CASSVLRQAEAFF	TGTGCCAGCAGTGTCTTGAGGCAGGCTGAAGCTTTCTTT
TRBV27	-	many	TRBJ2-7	CASKDPASYEQYF	TGTGCCAGTAAGGACCCGGCCTCCTACGAGCAGTACTTC
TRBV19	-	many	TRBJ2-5	CATGVLVGRGETQYF	TGTGCCACTGGGGTCCTGGTCGGGAGAGGAGAGACCCAGTACTTC
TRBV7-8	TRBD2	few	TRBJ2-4	CASSSLAGGVDIQYF	TGTGCCAGCAGCTCCCTAGCGGGAGGGGTAGACATTCAGTACTTC
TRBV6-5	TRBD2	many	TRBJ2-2	CASSYSDSGTGELFF	TGTGCCAGCAGTTACTCGGATAGCGGGACCGGGGAGCTGTTTTTT
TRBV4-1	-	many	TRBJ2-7	CASSPSQGEQYF	TGCGCCAGCAGCCCCTCTCAAGGCGAGCAGTACTTC
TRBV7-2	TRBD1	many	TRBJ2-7	CASGTGRGSYEQYF	TGTGCCAGCGGGACAGGGAGGGGCTCCTACGAGCAGTACTTC
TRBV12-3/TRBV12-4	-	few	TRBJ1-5	CASSYVSGAANQPQHF	TGTGCCAGCAGTTACGTGTCGGGAGCGGCCAATCAGCCCCAGCATTTT
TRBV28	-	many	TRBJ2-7	CASSHTSSYEQYF	TGTGCCAGCAGCCACACTTCTTCCTACGAGCAGTACTTC
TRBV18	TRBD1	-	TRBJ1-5	CASSPGDRKSPQHF	TGTGCCAGCTCACCTGGGGACAGGAAAAGCCCCCAGCATTTT
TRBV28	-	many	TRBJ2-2	CASSRKGSLPVTGELFF	TGTGCCAGCAGTAGAAAGGGCAGCCTTCCGGTCACCGGGGAGCTGTTTTTT
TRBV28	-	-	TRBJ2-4	CASRGYGEIQYF	TGTGCCAGCAGGGGATACGGCGAAATTCAGTACTTC
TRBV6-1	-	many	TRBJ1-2	CASSGSPELYGYTF	TGTGCCAGCAGTGGAAGTCCAGAACTCTATGGCTACACCTTC
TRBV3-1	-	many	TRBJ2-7	CASSQFVGISYEQYF	TGTGCCAGCAGCCAATTTGTCGGGATTTCCTACGAGCAGTACTTC
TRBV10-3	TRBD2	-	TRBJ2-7	CAIKYSPGAGAIEQYF	TGTGCCATCAAATACTCCCCAGGAGCGGGAGCAATCGAGCAGTACTTC
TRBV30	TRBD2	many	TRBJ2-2	CAGGLAGATGELFF	TGTGCCGGGGGACTGGCGGGAGCAACCGGGGAGCTGTTTTTT